This entry is about one T cell receptor (beta chain). Antigen unknown. The sample comes from a study of shared clonotypes between healthy human individuals. Study summary: For every donor, three CD4 naive, three CD4 memory, two CD8 naive and one CD8 memory plates were used. Whole-study findings and limits: Four donors had around 5% of their naive CD4 clonotypes in common.

The V and J ends lost 5 bases and 4 bases, in that order; junction bases with no gene match: 8. The CDR3 contains 15 residues. The V gene's germline CDR1 is SGHRS and CDR2 YFSETQ. Replicate PCRs run on sorted subsets employed approximately 0.2 ug DNA, 25,000 to 35,000 T cell genomes. This table comes from immunoSEQ multiplex PCR, and its TCRdb copy is limited to in-frame clones, with some not included. This table holds about 1.1 million clones, about four fifths found once. The specimen was memory CD4+ T cells from PBMCs. As for subset: CD45RA-negative fraction. The sequence came from a man between 18 and 35 years old in good health. Some clones in this sample may be carry-over from other donors' samples. The chain is built from TRBV5-1 and TRBJ2-2, with 7 bases fitting TRBD1. The CDR3 nucleotides are TGCGCCAGCAGAATAACCCCAGGGGGCACCGGGGAGCTGTTTTTT. The encoded protein is CASRITPGGTGELFF.